This T cell receptor (beta chain) was found in a study of cytomegalovirus exposure and HLA in healthy donors. Regarding the study as a whole: As immune exposure information, only CMV serostatus was available. A few CMV-associated chains proved CMV antigen-specific in vitro.

Comments on this clone: Its antigen is as yet unknown.

PCR amplification relied on 60 Vbeta primers (plus 13 Jbeta primers). Clones were read by immunoSEQ multiplex PCR, and TCRdb kept only the in-frame ones, dropping some. This sample has 200,000 or so clones, with around 86% found just once. This CDR3 has 13 amino acids. CDR1 is LGHNA and CDR2 is YNFKEQ in the germline V gene. Trimming removed 0 bases from V and 6 bases from J, with 8 bases in between. This receptor was taken from a man aged 30 to 45 in good health and CMV-seronegative. This chain links TRBV4-2 with TRBJ2-5; D is ambiguous. Input material: PBMCs. CDR3 sequence (DNA): TGTGCCAGCAGCCAAGATTTAATAAAGACCCAGTACTTC. This codes for CASSQDLIKTQYF.